One sample yielded the 2 T cell receptor beta chains listed below, sequenced in a study of graft-versus-host responses after intestinal transplantation. Their cognate antigens are unknown. Method: immunoSEQ multiplex PCR; TCRdb's copy keeps in-frame clones and lacks some. Among about 39,000 clones listed, more than 90% were seen once. The specimen was unstimulated CD8+ T cells sorted from spleen or lymph node cells, collected before transplant. The receptors shown here come from a human donor who was the organ donor for an intestinal transplant.

The J gene is TRBJ2-1, the V gene TRBV4-3; D uncertain. This CDR3 spans 15 amino acids. Trimming left V 0 bases short and J 0 bases short, with 6 bases between. Germline CDR1 reads LGHNA; CDR2 reads YSLEER. For the CDR3, the DNA is TGCGCCAGCAGCCAAGACTCGTACTCCTACAATGAGCAGTTCTTC. Amino acid sequence: CASSQDSYSYNEQFF.

The rearrangement links TRBV4-3 to TRBJ2-1; D is uncertain. V lost 1 base to trimming and J lost 1 base, with 20 bases between them. In germline, CDR1 is LGHNA, CDR2 YSLEER. This CDR3 contains 19 residues. CDR3 amino acids: CASSQGWAASWFSYNEQFF. The CDR3 bases are TGCGCCAGCAGCCAAGGATGGGCGGCGAGCTGGTTTTCCTACAATGAGCAGTTCTTC.